This record looks at one T cell receptor (beta chain) sequence and its context. CDR1 and CDR2 (germline): MNHNY, SVGAGI (reference sequence). This CDR3 is built from 12 residues. The V and J ends lost 10 bases and 3 bases respectively, with 12 bases between them. This entry is derived from a study of blood T cell repertoires in COVID-19. Study-wide context: Spain, Italy and the United States supplied samples that represented acute and convalescent COVID-19. In each case, the material was cDNA or gDNA derived from T cells, B-cell-depleted T cells, or PBMCs.

Per the authors' pipeline: Quantification of nucleated cells was approximated via reference gene primer amplification. This table comes from immunoSEQ multiplex PCR, and its TCRdb copy is limited to in-frame clones, with some not included. The DNA gave D and trimming, while V, J and clone size come from that table. This sample yields about 200,000 clones, of which over 75% are seen a single time; over 9.5% belongs to the top ten. The gene calls are TRBV6-6 and TRBJ1-1; weak D call: TRBD1 (5 bases). This TCR came from a human donor with active or convalescent COVID-19. The donor label of this sample is uncertain. Sequencing was performed on peripheral blood. CDR3 protein: CATRQIYTEAFF. CDR3 DNA: TGTGCCACCCGACAGATCTACACTGAAGCTTTCTTT.